The 15 T cell receptor beta chains given below trace back to one sample, sequenced in a study of T-cell reconstitution after alpha-beta-depleted transplantation in children. It was with unique molecular identifiers that the TCRbeta library was prepared. A single record per CDR3 protein comes from TCRdb applying MiXCR to the PCR reads. This table holds around 530,000 distinct CDR3 sequences, 32% found once. Sample: PBMCs from the stem cell graft donor, taken from the stem cell graft. All receptors derive from a human donor who donated a stem cell graft to a child with aplastic anemia.

The chain employs TRBV30 and TRBJ1-1; D ambiguous. V lost 4 bases and J 2 bases, leaving 20 bases between the germline ends. The CDR3 has 16 residues. Germline V CDR1 and CDR2: GTSNPN, SVGIG (reference sequence). The CDR3 DNA reads TGTGCCTGGAAGTTCACCCCTCGCACTAGAAACACTGAAGCTTTCTTT. It specifies CAWKFTPRTRNTEAFF.

The table lists this clonotype with a few counts. V usage is TRBV6-5 and J usage is TRBJ2-1, with D possibly being TRBD2 (5 bases). The CDR3 has 15 amino acids. Trimming cost V 2 bases and J 0 bases, with 8 bases left between them. Germline V lookup: CDR1 MNHEY, CDR2 SVGAGI. The CDR3 region has the DNA TGTGCCAGCAGTTACAGGGAGAGCTCCTACAATGAGCAGTTCTTC. Translating it yields CASSYRESSYNEQFF.

In this sample, this clonotype turned up a few times. CDR3 loop: CASSSPQTSTYNEQFF. The CDR3 DNA is TGTGCCAGCAGTTCCCCCCAGACTAGTACCTACAATGAGCAGTTCTTC. V gene TRBV27 combines with J gene TRBJ2-1, with D maybe TRBD2 (6 bases). Germline V gene sequence: CDR1 MNHEY, CDR2 SMNVEV (reference sequence). CDR3 length equals 16 residues. Between the trimmed V and J ends, which lost 4 bases and 2 bases, there was a span of 15 bases.

In its sample, this clonotype was seen a few times. The J gene is TRBJ1-3, the V gene TRBV29-1; D is uncertain. Germline loops: CDR1 SQVTM, CDR2 ANQGSEA. The CDR3 runs to 14 residues. The V and J ends lost 7 bases and 0 bases respectively, with 13 bases between them. In DNA, the CDR3 is TGCAGCGCCCGATCGGGGAGCTCTGGAAACACCATATATTTT. This gives the protein CSARSGSSGNTIYF.

This chain uses TRBV20-1 with TRBJ1-2; D gene uncertain. Germline assignment: CDR1 DFQATT and CDR2 SNEGSKA (reference sequence). V was clipped by 0 bases and J by 3 bases, with 11 bases between them. The CDR3 runs to 14 residues. The CDR3 reads CSAREDSRDYGYTF. CDR3 in DNA: TGCAGTGCTAGAGAGGACTCCCGGGACTATGGCTACACCTTC.

The chain uses TRBV29-1 and TRBJ1-5; 10 bases align to TRBD1. Germline CDR1 SQVTM, CDR2 ANQGSEA. Trimming took 4 bases from V and 2 from J; bases not matched to a gene: 11. The CDR3 is 17 amino acids. CDR3 in DNA: TGCAGCGTTGTATTGGACAGGGGGGTGACGGGCAATCAGCCCCAGCATTTT. This encodes CSVVLDRGVTGNQPQHF. The full variable domain, with the rest looked up from reference TRBV29-1 and TRBJ1-5, is SAVISQKPSRDICQRGTSLTIQCQVDSQVTMMFWYRQQPGQSLTLIATANQGSEATYESGFVIDKFPISRPNLTFSTLTVSNMSPEDSSIYLCSVVLDRGVTGNQPQHFGDGTRLSIL.

This clonotype was seen only a few times. The V and J genes are TRBV9 and TRBJ2-5; tentatively, D is TRBD1 (5 bases). Trimming stripped 0 bases from V and 1 base from J, with 10 bases between. The CDR3 has 15 residues. In germline, CDR1 is SGDLS, CDR2 YYNGEE. CDR3 DNA: TGTGCCAGCAGCGTAGCAGGGTTCGGCCAAGAGACCCAGTACTTC. It is translated as CASSVAGFGQETQYF.

This clonotype occurred a few times. The chain carries TRBV6-1 and TRBJ1-6; D is unresolved. Looked up from germline, CDR1 is MNHNS and CDR2 is SASEGT. The CDR3 spans 13 residues. Trimming left V 7 bases short and J 10 bases short, with 14 bases between. CDR3 DNA sequence: TGTGCCAGCAAAGACGTGGGCGGATCACCCCTCCACTTT. This codes for CASKDVGGSPLHF.

The chain is built from TRBV29-1 and TRBJ2-5; 7 bases match TRBD1. The germline CDR1 and CDR2 sequences are SQVTM and ANQGSEA. The CDR3 is made up of 13 amino acids. V trimming: 8 bases; J trimming: 4 bases; junction bases outside the gene matches: 10. The CDR3 DNA follows: TGCAGCCTCCGCAAGGGGGCCGCAGAGACCCAGTACTTC. The encoded protein is CSLRKGAAETQYF.

The chain couples TRBV20-1 to TRBJ2-4, with TRBD2 matching over 13 bases. Germline V gene data show CDR1 as DFQATT and CDR2 as SNEGSKA (reference sequence). This CDR3 comprises 12 residues. With V trimmed by 8 bases and J by 12 bases, 7 bases remained unmatched. CDR3 sequence: CSPGLAGWGQYF. The CDR3 DNA follows: TGCAGTCCGGGACTAGCGGGATGGGGTCAGTACTTC.

The chain links TRBV6-5 to TRBJ2-7; D could derive from TRBD1 or TRBD2 (5 bases each). The germline V gene encodes CDR1 MNHEY and CDR2 SVGAGI. The V gene lost 4 bases and the J gene lost 4 bases, with 17 bases spanning the gap. The CDR3 loop spans 15 amino acids. The CDR3 DNA reads as TGTGCCAGCAGTTGGACTTCGGGACGGATATACGAGCAGTACTTC. Residues: CASSWTSGRIYEQYF.

The gene calls are TRBV29-1 and TRBJ2-7; the match to TRBD1 covers 7 bases. Trimming cost V 5 bases and J 1 base; bases outside gene matches: 14. The CDR3 runs 16 residues. Germline V lookup: CDR1 SQVTM, CDR2 ANQGSEA. As DNA, the CDR3 is TGCAGCGTTTTGGGTTCGGGACAGACTCAGTCCTACGAGCAGTACTTC. Translation: CSVLGSGQTQSYEQYF.

CDR3 loop: CASSSDREKYGYTF. Here the CDR3 DNA reads TGCGCCAGCAGCTCGGACAGGGAAAAGTATGGCTACACCTTC. J is TRBJ1-2 and V is TRBV5-1; 8 nucleotides agree with TRBD1. V was clipped by 3 bases and J by 5 bases; unmatched bases: 6. Germline lookup yields CDR1 SGHRS and CDR2 YFSETQ. The CDR3 has 14 residues.

The rearrangement links TRBV28 to TRBJ1-1; maybe TRBD1 (6 bases). Between the trimmed V and J ends, which lost 6 bases and 10 bases, there was a span of 18 bases. CDR1 is MDHEN and CDR2 is SYDVKM in the germline V gene. The CDR3 sequence is 13 residues long. CDR3 nucleotides: TGTGCCAGCAGCCTTGGGGGGGCGGGGCGAGCTTTCTTT. Its protein is CASSLGGAGRAFF.

The rearrangement links TRBV5-6 to TRBJ2-4, with D possibly TRBD2 on 6 matching bases. Germline V gene data show CDR1 as SGHDT and CDR2 as YYEEEE. Trimming removed 0 bases from V and 6 bases from J, with 13 bases in between. The CDR3 extends over 15 amino acids. CDR3 coding DNA: TGTGCCAGCAGCTTGGCCTTGCGGGATAGAAACATTCAGTACTTC. Translated, it gives CASSLALRDRNIQYF.